This T cell receptor beta chain was captured by sequencing in a study of T cell responses to AZD1222 COVID-19 vaccine. Study results and limitations: Sampled repertoires all dated from after the peak T cell response. Females made up more of the donors, who were largely white British, and clonal diversity may have come out too low. CD4 TCRs covered the whole spike, strongest at regions 160-218 and 743-854.

Sequencing was performed with immunoSEQ multiplex PCR; in TCRdb, only in-frame clones are kept and a portion is missing. This sample yields around 99,000 clones, of which 92% are seen a single time; 7.5% to 9.5% belongs to the top ten. The CDR3 covers 14 residues. Regarding this clone: Its antigen is as yet unknown.

Here the sequenced sample was peripheral blood, taken 28 days after the second AZD1222 dose. V is TRBV21-1 and J is TRBJ2-4; the D call TRBD1 from the table was never checked on the DNA. TRBV21-1 is a recognized pseudogene. This sequence was found in an adult who received the AZD1222 COVID-19 vaccine. In DNA, the CDR3 is TGTGCCAGCAGCATGAAGGGGCCCGGGAACATTCAGTACTTC. Translating it yields CASSMKGPGNIQYF.